This T cell receptor (beta chain) was documented in a study of a mutant IDH1 vaccine in newly diagnosed glioma. The wider study: Treated patients, averaging about 40 years, were roughly 60% male and about 40% female.

The germline CDR1 and CDR2 sequences are SGHVS and FNYEAQ. The V gene lost 6 bases and the J gene lost 2 bases, with 16 bases spanning the gap. The length of the CDR3 is 15 residues. The time point here: week 11, during vaccination. With topical imiquimod, each dose of the vaccine consisted of 300 ug of mutant IDH1 20-mer peptide. TCRdb's table, derived via immunoSEQ multiplex PCR, lists solely in-frame clones and lacks some. The sample lists over 95,000 clones, 90% seen once, with roughly 0.55% in the top ten. Of note for this clone: The target antigen is unknown.

The clonotype originates from a woman between 45 and 65 years old with glioma. The chain employs TRBV7-6 and TRBJ1-1, with a tentative D call TRBD1 (6 bases). This material consisted of PBMCs, taken from a glioma patient whose treatment included an IDH1 peptide vaccine. The CDR3 coding sequence is TGTGCCAGCAGTTCCTACAGGGATCTAAACACTGAAGCTTTCTTT. This codes for CASSSYRDLNTEAFF.